This T cell receptor (beta chain) was profiled in a study of Ad26.COV2.S vaccination and SARS-CoV-2 variants. CDR3 length equals 14 residues. The V gene lost 2 bases and the J gene lost 6 bases, with 14 bases spanning the gap. Germline lookup yields CDR1 KGHSH and CDR2 LQKENI. Clones were sequenced by immunoSEQ multiplex PCR, and TCRdb holds only the in-frame ones, with some missing. Of about 240,000 clones listed, over 75% are singletons. Specified treatment: over 15 received Ad26.COV2.S at low or high dose, single or two shots; about 5 received placebo; per-sample allocation not given. Vaccine and placebo recipients were sampled on day 63 after the first injection.

The rearrangement uses TRBV18 and TRBJ2-7; the D gene could be TRBD1 or TRBD2 (7 bases each). Sequences were derived from peripheral blood, sampled in a trial of Ad26.COV2.S vaccine versus placebo. This TCR was recovered from a person between 18 and 65 years old who received the Ad26.COV2.S COVID-19 vaccine or a placebo. The CDR3 protein is CASSPGEGAVEQYF. The CDR3, as DNA: TGTGCCAGCTCACCAGGGGAGGGGGCAGTCGAGCAGTACTTC.